The 10 T cell receptor beta chains below were found in one sample sequenced in a study of T cells in Graves' hyperthyroidism and ophthalmopathy. From RNA transcripts, TCR beta CDR3 regions were amplified. HTBI primers were employed in a first-round RT-PCR of the TCR CDR3. TCRdb re-called the multiplex PCR reads through MiXCR, storing one row per CDR3 protein. This repertoire shows roughly 530,000 distinct CDR3 sequences, over 15% found once; its top ten account for roughly a sixth. The material sequenced was blood. These receptor sequences come from a young woman with Graves' ophthalmopathy.

At least ten counts were recorded for this clonotype. The V gene is TRBV6-5, the J gene TRBJ1-1; TRBD1 is a possible D gene (5 bases). This CDR3 comprises 14 residues. With 2 bases removed from V and 1 base from J, the gap between germline ends came to 8 bases. CDR1 MNHEY and CDR2 SVGAGI come from the germline V gene. CDR3 in amino acids: CASSYRTSNTEAFF. For the CDR3, the DNA is TGTGCCAGCAGTTACCGGACATCGAACACTGAAGCTTTCTTT.

The genes are TRBV6-5 and TRBJ1-2; tentative D call: TRBD1 (6 bases). There are 13 residues in the CDR3. Germline values: CDR1 MNHEY, CDR2 SVGAGI. V lost 5 bases and J 14 bases, leaving 21 bases between the germline ends. The CDR3 loop reads CASSLLQMGAVTF. CDR3 DNA: TGTGCCAGCAGTCTACTACAGATGGGGGCCGTAACCTTC.

This rearrangement joins TRBV19 to TRBJ2-1; D perhaps matches TRBD1 (6 bases). The CDR3 sequence is 15 residues long. Trimming removed 4 bases at V and 10 bases at J, with 20 bases between. CDR1 and CDR2 from the germline V gene are LNHDA and SQIVND (reference sequence). The CDR3 reads CASSTDGQPLSEQFF. The CDR3 nucleotides read TGTGCCAGTAGTACCGACGGACAGCCCTTAAGCGAGCAGTTCTTC. The full variable domain, in which reference TRBV19 and TRBJ2-1 provide the parts outside the CDR3, is DGGITQSPKYLFRKEGQNVTLSCEQNLNHDAMYWYRQDPGQGLRLIYYSQIVNDFQKGDIAEGYSVSREKKESFPLTVTSAQKNPTAFYLCASSTDGQPLSEQFFGPGTRLTVL.

This clonotype was detected a few times. The chain has TRBV3-1 and TRBJ1-3, with a possible D match to TRBD1 (6 bases). Germline V lookup: CDR1 LGHDT, CDR2 YNNKEL (reference sequence). The CDR3 loop spans 19 amino acids. V was shortened by 0 bases and J by 0 bases, with 18 bases between the two germline ends. CDR3 loop: CASSQDLLWTEPSGNTIYF. DNA of the CDR3: TGTGCCAGCAGCCAAGACCTACTCTGGACAGAGCCCTCTGGAAACACCATATATTTT. The variable domain in full, with the rest retrieved from reference TRBV3-1 and TRBJ1-3, is DTAVSQTPKYLVTQMGNDKSIKCEQNLGHDTMYWYKQDSKKFLKIMFSYNNKELIINETVPNRFSPKSPDKAHLNLHINSLELGDSAVYFCASSQDLLWTEPSGNTIYFGEGSWLTVV.

This clonotype was seen repeatedly, ten times or more. The chain uses TRBV7-2 and TRBJ2-7; D may be TRBD2 (7 bases). Trimming stripped 1 base from V and 3 bases from J, with 13 bases between. The CDR3 covers 15 residues. Germline CDR1 and CDR2: SGHTA and FQGNSA. The DNA of the CDR3 is TGTGCCAGCAGCTTAGGGACTAGGGGGGACTACGAGCAGTACTTC. It is translated as CASSLGTRGDYEQYF.

There are many counts of this clonotype. CDR3 sequence reads: CASSQGVTYEQYF. For the CDR3, the DNA is TGTGCCAGCAGCCAAGGGGTTACGTACGAGCAGTACTTC. The chain combines TRBV3-1 with TRBJ2-7; no reliable D call. The germline V gene has CDR1 LGHDT and CDR2 YNNKEL (reference sequence). V was cut by 1 base and J by 4 bases, with 8 bases left in between. The CDR3 has 13 residues.

The chain joins TRBV20-1 to TRBJ2-7; 9 bases match TRBD2. From germline, CDR1 is DFQATT and CDR2 SNEGSKA (reference sequence). The ends lost 4 bases at V and 3 bases at J; junction bases unmatched: 7. CDR3 size: 14 residues. As DNA, the CDR3 is TGCAGTGCTACCCCTAGCGGGATCTTCTACGAGCAGTACTTC. Its protein product is CSATPSGIFYEQYF.

This clonotype turned up a few times. The chain has TRBV12-3 or TRBV12-4 and TRBJ2-3; D remains unclear. The V end was cut by 5 bases, the J end by 4 bases, with 22 bases between. This CDR3 spans 17 amino acids. The CDR3 sequence is CASSPGQLDHPPDTQYF. The CDR3 nucleotides read TGTGCCAGCAGTCCGGGTCAGCTAGACCATCCCCCAGATACGCAGTATTTT.

This clonotype was detected many times. The J gene is TRBJ2-5, the V gene TRBV20-1, with 11 positions matching TRBD2. The CDR3 spans 15 residues. J was trimmed by 0 bases and V by 5 bases; bases with no gene match: 5. Germline CDR1 and CDR2: DFQATT and SNEGSKA (reference sequence). For the CDR3, the DNA is TGCAGTGCTCCCCAGACTAGCGGGGACCAAGAGACCCAGTACTTC. This encodes CSAPQTSGDQETQYF.

This clonotype was seen many times. The CDR3 sequence: CASSEKGSNQPQHF. CDR3 nucleotide sequence: TGTGCCAGCAGTGAAAAAGGGAGCAATCAGCCCCAGCATTTT. The V gene is TRBV2, the J gene TRBJ1-5, with no clear D. Trimming took 2 bases from V and 1 from J, leaving 6 bases between them. The CDR3 runs 14 residues. Germline V CDR1 and CDR2: SNHLY, FYNNEI.